The TCR beta chain described here comes from a study of memory CD4+ T cells and cytomegalovirus serostatus. Turning to the study itself: Donors were healthy Belgian adults, several CMV seropositive and 20 to 30 seronegative.

V shed 1 base and J shed 7 bases, with 1 base lying between them. The CDR3 consists of 10 residues. The germline V gene encodes CDR1 MGHDK and CDR2 SYGVNS. Single viable CD3+CD4+CD8-CD45RO+ cells were sorted as the memory CD4+ T cells. Serostatus was set by detecting CMV pp150, pp28, p38, p52 IgG. This clone came up a few times. The target antigen is unknown. General observations from the study: Of 150 to 200 reported CMV TCRbeta sequences, 60 to 85 were found in memory CD4+ repertoires.

Produced via immunoSEQ multiplex PCR; TCRdb's table is partial and in-frame only. The sample shows about 50,000 clones, roughly 73% of them seen only once. This TCR was recovered from an adult in good health and CMV-seronegative. Sample: memory CD4+ T cells from blood. The rearrangement joins TRBV25-1 to TRBJ2-5, with D unresolved. The CDR3 DNA reads TGTGCCAGCAGTGAATTGACCCAGTACTTC. Its protein product is CASSELTQYF. Combining the CDR3 with reference TRBV25-1 and TRBJ2-5 gives the whole variable domain EADIYQTPRYLVIGTGKKITLECSQTMGHDKMYWYQQDPGMELHLIHYSYGVNSTEKGDLSSESTVSRIRTEHFPLTLESARPSHTSQYLCASSELTQYFGPGTRLLVL.